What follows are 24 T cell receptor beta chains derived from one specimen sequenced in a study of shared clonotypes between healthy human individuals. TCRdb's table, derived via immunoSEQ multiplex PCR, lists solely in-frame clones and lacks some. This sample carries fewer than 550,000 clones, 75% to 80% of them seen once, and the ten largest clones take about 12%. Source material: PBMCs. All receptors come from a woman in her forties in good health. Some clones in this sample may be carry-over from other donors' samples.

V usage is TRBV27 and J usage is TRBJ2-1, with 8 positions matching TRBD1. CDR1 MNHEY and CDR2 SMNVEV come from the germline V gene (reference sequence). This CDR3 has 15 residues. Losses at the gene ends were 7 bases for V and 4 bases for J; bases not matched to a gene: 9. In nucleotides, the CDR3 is TGTGCCAGCACCACGACAGGGGTCCCTTACAATGAGCAGTTCTTC. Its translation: CASTTTGVPYNEQFF.

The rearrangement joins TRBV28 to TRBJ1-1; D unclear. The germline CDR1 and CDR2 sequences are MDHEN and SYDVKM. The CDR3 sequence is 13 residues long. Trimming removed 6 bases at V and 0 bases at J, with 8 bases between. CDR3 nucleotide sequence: TGTGCCAGCAGAGGCAATTTGAACACTGAAGCTTTCTTT. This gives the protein CASRGNLNTEAFF.

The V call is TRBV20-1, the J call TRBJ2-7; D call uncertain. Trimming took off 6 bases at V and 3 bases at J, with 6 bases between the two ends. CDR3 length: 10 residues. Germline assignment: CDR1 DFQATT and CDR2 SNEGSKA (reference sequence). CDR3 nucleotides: TGCAGTGCCCTTGACTACGAGCAGTACTTC. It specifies CSALDYEQYF.

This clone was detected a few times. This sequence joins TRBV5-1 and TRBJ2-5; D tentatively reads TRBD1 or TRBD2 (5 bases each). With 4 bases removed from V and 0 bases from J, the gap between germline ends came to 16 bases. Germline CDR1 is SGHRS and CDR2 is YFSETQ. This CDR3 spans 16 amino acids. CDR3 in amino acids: CASSAGTATYQETQYF. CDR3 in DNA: TGCGCCAGCAGCGCCGGGACGGCCACGTACCAAGAGACCCAGTACTTC.

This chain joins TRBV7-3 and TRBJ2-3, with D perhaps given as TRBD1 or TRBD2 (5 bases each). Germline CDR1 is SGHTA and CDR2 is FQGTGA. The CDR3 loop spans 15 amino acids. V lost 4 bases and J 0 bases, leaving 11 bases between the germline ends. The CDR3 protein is CASSWDGTSTDTQYF. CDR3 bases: TGTGCCAGCAGCTGGGACGGAACTAGCACAGATACGCAGTATTTT.

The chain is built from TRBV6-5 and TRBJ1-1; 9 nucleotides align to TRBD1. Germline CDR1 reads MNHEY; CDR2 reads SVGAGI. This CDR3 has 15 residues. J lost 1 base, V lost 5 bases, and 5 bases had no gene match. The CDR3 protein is CASSRTGAGNTEAFF. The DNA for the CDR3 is TGTGCCAGCAGTAGGACAGGGGCCGGGAACACTGAAGCTTTCTTT.

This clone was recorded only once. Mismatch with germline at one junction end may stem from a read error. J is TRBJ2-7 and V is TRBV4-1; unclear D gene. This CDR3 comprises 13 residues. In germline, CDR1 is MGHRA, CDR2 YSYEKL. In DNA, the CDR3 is TGCGCCAGCAGCAAAGACGTCTCCTACGAGCAGTACTTC. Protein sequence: CASSKDVSYEQYF.

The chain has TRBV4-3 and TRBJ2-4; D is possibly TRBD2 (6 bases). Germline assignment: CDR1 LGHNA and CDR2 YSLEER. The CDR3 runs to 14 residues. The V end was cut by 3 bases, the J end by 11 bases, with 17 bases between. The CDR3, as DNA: TGCGCCAGCAGCCAGGTACCGGGAGCTATCGTTCAGTACTTC. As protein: CASSQVPGAIVQYF.

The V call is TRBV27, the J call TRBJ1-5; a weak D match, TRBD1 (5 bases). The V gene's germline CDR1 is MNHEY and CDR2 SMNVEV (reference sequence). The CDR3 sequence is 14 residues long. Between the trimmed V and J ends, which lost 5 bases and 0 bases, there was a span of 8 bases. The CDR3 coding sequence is TGTGCCAGCAGTGCAGGGAATAGCAATCAGCCCCAGCATTTT. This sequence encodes CASSAGNSNQPQHF.

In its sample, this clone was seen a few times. CDR3 sequence (DNA): TGTGCCAGCAGCTTACCCACGAACACCGGGGAGCTGTTTTTT. This translates into CASSLPTNTGELFF. The chain has TRBV7-9 and TRBJ2-2, with D unresolved. Germline V gene lookup returns CDR1 SEHNR and CDR2 FQNEAQ (reference sequence). This CDR3 is 14 amino acids long. Trimming took off 2 bases at V and 0 bases at J, with 4 bases between the two ends.

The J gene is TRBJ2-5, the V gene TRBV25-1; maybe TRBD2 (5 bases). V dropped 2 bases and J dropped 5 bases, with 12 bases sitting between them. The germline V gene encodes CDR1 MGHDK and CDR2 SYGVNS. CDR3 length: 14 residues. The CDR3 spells CASSERGLGETQYF. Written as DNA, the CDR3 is TGTGCCAGCAGTGAACGGGGTTTGGGGGAGACCCAGTACTTC. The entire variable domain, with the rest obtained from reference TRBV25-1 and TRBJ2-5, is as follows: EADIYQTPRYLVIGTGKKITLECSQTMGHDKMYWYQQDPGMELHLIHYSYGVNSTEKGDLSSESTVSRIRTEHFPLTLESARPSHTSQYLCASSERGLGETQYFGPGTRLLVL.

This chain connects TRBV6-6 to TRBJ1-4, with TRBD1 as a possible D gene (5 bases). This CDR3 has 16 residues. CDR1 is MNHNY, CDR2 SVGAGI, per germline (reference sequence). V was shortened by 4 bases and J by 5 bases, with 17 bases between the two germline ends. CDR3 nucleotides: TGTGCCAGCAGTTCACCTGTGGGGACGGTCAATGAAAAACTGTTTTTT. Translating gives CASSSPVGTVNEKLFF.

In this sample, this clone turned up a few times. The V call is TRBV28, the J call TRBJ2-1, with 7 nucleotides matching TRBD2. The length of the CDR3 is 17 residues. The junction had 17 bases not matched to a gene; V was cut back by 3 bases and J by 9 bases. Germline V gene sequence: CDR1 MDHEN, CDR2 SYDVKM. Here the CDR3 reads CASSFSLGGRGRGEQFF. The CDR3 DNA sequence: TGTGCCAGCAGTTTCTCCCTCGGCGGGAGAGGGCGGGGTGAGCAGTTCTTC.

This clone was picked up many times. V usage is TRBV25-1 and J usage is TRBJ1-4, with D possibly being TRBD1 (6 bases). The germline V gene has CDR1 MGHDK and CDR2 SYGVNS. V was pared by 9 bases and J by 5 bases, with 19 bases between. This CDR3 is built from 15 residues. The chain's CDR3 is CASGPQGRHNEKLFF. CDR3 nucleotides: TGTGCCAGTGGTCCACAGGGACGGCACAATGAAAAACTGTTTTTT.

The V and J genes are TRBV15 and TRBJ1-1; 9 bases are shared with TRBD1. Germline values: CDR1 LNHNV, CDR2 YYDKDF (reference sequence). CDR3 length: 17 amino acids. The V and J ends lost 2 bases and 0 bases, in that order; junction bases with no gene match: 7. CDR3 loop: CATSRIQGALMNTEAFF. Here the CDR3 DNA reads TGTGCCACCAGCAGAATACAGGGGGCTTTGATGAACACTGAAGCTTTCTTT.

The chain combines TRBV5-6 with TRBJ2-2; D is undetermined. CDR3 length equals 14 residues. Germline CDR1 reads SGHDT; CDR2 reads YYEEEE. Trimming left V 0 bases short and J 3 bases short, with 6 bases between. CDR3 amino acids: CASSLELDTGELFF. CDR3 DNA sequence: TGTGCCAGCAGCTTGGAGCTTGACACCGGGGAGCTGTTTTTT.

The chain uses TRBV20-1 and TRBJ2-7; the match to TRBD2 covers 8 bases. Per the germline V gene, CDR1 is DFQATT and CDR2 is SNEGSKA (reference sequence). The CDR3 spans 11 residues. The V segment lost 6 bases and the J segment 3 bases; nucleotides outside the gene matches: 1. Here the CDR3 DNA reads TGCAGTGCGGCGGGAGGCTACGAGCAGTACTTC. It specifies CSAAGGYEQYF.

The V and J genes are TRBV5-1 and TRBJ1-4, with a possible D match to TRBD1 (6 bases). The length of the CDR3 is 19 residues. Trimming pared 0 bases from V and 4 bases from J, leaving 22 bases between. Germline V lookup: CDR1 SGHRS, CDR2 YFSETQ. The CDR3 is CASSLGTHLQGPVNEKLFF. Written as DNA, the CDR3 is TGCGCCAGCAGCTTGGGGACCCACTTACAGGGCCCCGTTAATGAAAAACTGTTTTTT. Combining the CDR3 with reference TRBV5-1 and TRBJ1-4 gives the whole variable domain KAGVTQTPRYLIKTRGQQVTLSCSPISGHRSVSWYQQTPGQGLQFLFEYFSETQRNKGNFPGRFSGRQFSNSRSEMNVSTLELGDSALYLCASSLGTHLQGPVNEKLFFGSGTQLSVL.

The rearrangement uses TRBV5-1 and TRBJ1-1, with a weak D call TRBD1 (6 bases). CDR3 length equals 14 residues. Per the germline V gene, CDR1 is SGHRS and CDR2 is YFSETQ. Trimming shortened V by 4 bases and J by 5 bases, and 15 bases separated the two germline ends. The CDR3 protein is CASSEQGGVTEAFF. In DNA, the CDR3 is TGCGCCAGCAGCGAACAGGGAGGGGTAACTGAAGCTTTCTTT.

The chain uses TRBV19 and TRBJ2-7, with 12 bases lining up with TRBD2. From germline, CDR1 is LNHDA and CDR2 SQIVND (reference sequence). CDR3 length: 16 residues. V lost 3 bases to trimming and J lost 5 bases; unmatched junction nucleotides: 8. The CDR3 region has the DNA TGTGCCAGTAGTATGTCGAGACTAGCGGGAGCCGACGAGCAGTACTTC. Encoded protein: CASSMSRLAGADEQYF.

The CDR3 DNA is TGTGCCATCGCCTCGACTAGCGGGAGTTCCTACAATGAGCAGTTCTTC. Translation gives CAIASTSGSSYNEQFF. This sequence joins TRBV10-3 and TRBJ2-1; TRBD2 matches at 12 bases. V lost 8 bases and J lost 1; bases outside the gene matches: 6. Looked up from germline, CDR1 is ENHRY and CDR2 is SYGVKD. The CDR3 extends over 16 amino acids.

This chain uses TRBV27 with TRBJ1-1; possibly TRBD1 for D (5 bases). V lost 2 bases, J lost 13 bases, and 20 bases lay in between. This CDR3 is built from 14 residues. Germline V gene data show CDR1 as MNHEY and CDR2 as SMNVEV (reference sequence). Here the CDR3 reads CASSLPGALGSFFF. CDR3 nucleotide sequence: TGTGCCAGCAGTTTACCCGGGGCACTGGGAAGCTTTTTCTTT.

Here the CDR3 reads CASSGAGGAEGYGYTF. The CDR3 DNA reads as TGTGCCAGCTCGGGAGCAGGGGGCGCGGAGGGCTATGGCTACACCTTC. V usage is TRBV5-6 and J usage is TRBJ1-2; 8 bases are shared with TRBD1. The CDR3 consists of 16 residues. The V segment lost 7 bases and the J segment 4 bases; nucleotides outside the gene matches: 15. Germline CDR1 SGHDT, CDR2 YYEEEE.

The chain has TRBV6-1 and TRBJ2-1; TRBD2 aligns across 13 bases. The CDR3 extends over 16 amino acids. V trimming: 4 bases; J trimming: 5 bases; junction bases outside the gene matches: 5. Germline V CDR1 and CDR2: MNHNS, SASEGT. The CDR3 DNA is TGTGCCAGCAGTGGGACTAGCGGGAGATCGAACAATGAGCAGTTCTTC. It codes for CASSGTSGRSNNEQFF.